This T cell receptor beta chain was observed in a study of beta chain features in type 1 diabetes. General study points: Significant though moderate, a shortening of TCRB CDR3s appeared in all four CD4+ subsets of Type 1 diabetes patients. It was among patients, rather than healthy donors, that naive, central memory and Treg TCRB repertoires appeared more similar.

Sequenced material consisted of expressed TCRB transcripts (all of the isolated RNA was reverse transcribed). Using immunoSEQ multiplex PCR, the repertoire was profiled, and TCRdb retains in-frame clones only, with some absent. The profile covers around 710,000 clones, with 9.5% to 15% appearing a single time and 0.09% to 0.15% taken by the ten largest. CD4+ naive, central memory, regulatory and stem cell-like memory subsets were isolated by sorting on CD45RO/CCR7/CD25/CD127/CD95/CD27. V was shortened by 4 bases and J by 3 bases, with 13 bases between the two germline ends. The CDR3 runs 14 residues. Germline assignment: CDR1 LGHNA and CDR2 YNFKEQ. This clone was seen a handful of times. Antigen unknown.

The source of this sequence is a man younger than 40 with type 1 diabetes. This chain joins TRBV4-2 and TRBJ2-7, with D possibly TRBD2 on 6 matching bases. Sequencing used naive CD4+ T cells from blood. In DNA, the CDR3 is TGTGCCAGCAGCCTAAGGGAGGACTACTACGAGCAGTACTTC. The encoded protein is CASSLREDYYEQYF.